Following are 31 T cell receptor beta chains from one sample sequenced in a study of T cells in narcolepsy (dated by TCRdb to the late 2010s). Preparation of the library involved the immunoSEQ multiplex PCR assay. As stored in TCRdb, this immuneACCESS dataset retains in-frame rearrangements with V and J assigned. A fraction of the clones does not appear; measured against another copy, unresolved V genes explain less than half of the discrepancy, and the remainder lacks a known reason. The sample includes 25,000 to 30,000 clones, with about four fifths observed a single time. The ten largest make up about 1.1% of the sample. Material: memory (CD45RA-) CD4+ T cells from blood. What this sample's cell subset or site label stands for: memory T cells sorted ex vivo from peripheral blood. The receptor source for this set is a human donor in good health.

This clone has a single count. The chain has TRBV4-3 and TRBJ2-1, with TRBD2 matching 11 bases. The V gene end was trimmed by 4 bases and the J gene end by 5 bases; junction bases not matched to a gene: 7. The CDR3 has 16 amino acids. The germline V gene has CDR1 LGHNA and CDR2 YSLEER. CDR3 nucleotide sequence: TGCGCCAGCAGCCGGCGAACTAGCGGGAGTAACAATGAGCAGTTCTTC. Amino acids: CASSRRTSGSNNEQFF.

This chain uses TRBV7-2 with TRBJ2-2; D perhaps matches TRBD1 (5 bases). Trimming took 5 bases from V and 5 from J, leaving 9 bases between them. Germline values: CDR1 SGHTA, CDR2 FQGNSA. There are 13 residues in the CDR3. The CDR3 spells CASSRPGTGELFF. The CDR3 DNA reads as TGTGCCAGCAGCCGGCCAGGGACCGGGGAGCTGTTTTTT. The whole variable domain, filled in from reference TRBV7-2 and TRBJ2-2, reads GAGVSQSPSNKVTEKGKDVELRCDPISGHTALYWYRQSLGQGLEFLIYFQGNSAPDKSGLPSDRFSAERTGGSVSTLTIQRTQQEDSAVYLCASSRPGTGELFFGEGSRLTVL.

The chain joins TRBV19 to TRBJ2-5; 10 nucleotides line up with TRBD2. The CDR3 runs to 15 residues. J was trimmed by 0 bases and V by 4 bases; bases with no gene match: 2. Looked up from germline, CDR1 is LNHDA and CDR2 is SQIVND (reference sequence). Here the CDR3 reads CASSTGTSDQETQYF. CDR3 DNA sequence: TGTGCCAGTAGTACAGGGACTAGCGACCAAGAGACCCAGTACTTC.

V is TRBV13 and J is TRBJ2-1; 11 nucleotides match TRBD2. The CDR3 extends over 20 amino acids. Trimming at V came to 4 bases and at J to 0 bases, leaving 14 bases not matched to a gene. Germline V gene sequence: CDR1 PRHDT, CDR2 FYEKMQ (reference sequence). CDR3 DNA: TGTGCCAGCAGCTCCTATACCCGGACTAGCGGGCGGAGCTCCTACAATGAGCAGTTCTTC. Its translation: CASSSYTRTSGRSSYNEQFF.

The rearrangement links TRBV11-1 to TRBJ1-2, with TRBD1 matching over 10 bases. The CDR3 runs to 15 residues. J gave up 9 bases and V 4 bases, and 11 bases lay outside the gene matches. Germline CDR1 SGHAT, CDR2 FQDESV (reference sequence). The DNA for the CDR3 is TGTGCCAGCAGCTACGGGACAGGGGAATTTAAAAGCTACACCTTC. It encodes CASSYGTGEFKSYTF.

The chain is built from TRBV9 and TRBJ2-1; 9 nucleotides align to TRBD1. Germline V gene lookup returns CDR1 SGDLS and CDR2 YYNGEE. With V trimmed by 0 bases and J by 10 bases, 8 bases remained unmatched. The CDR3 sequence is 15 residues long. The CDR3 sequence: CASSVVGQGLGEQFF. The CDR3 nucleotides read TGTGCCAGCAGCGTAGTTGGACAGGGGTTGGGCGAGCAGTTCTTC.

The DNA for the CDR3 is TGTGCCAGCAGCAAGGGACAGAAGAATAATGAAAAACTGTTTTTT. Protein product: CASSKGQKNNEKLFF. This chain joins TRBV7-9 and TRBJ1-4, with 7 bases aligning to TRBD1. Trimming removed 5 bases from V and 4 bases from J; junction bases left unmatched: 7. This CDR3 is 15 amino acids long. CDR1 and CDR2 from the germline V gene are SEHNR and FQNEAQ (reference sequence).

This clone was found a few times. The gene calls are TRBV5-1 and TRBJ2-7; D gene unclear. With 5 bases removed from V and 2 bases from J, the gap between germline ends came to 5 bases. CDR3 size: 11 residues. Per the germline V gene, CDR1 is SGHRS and CDR2 is YFSETQ. The CDR3 sequence: CASRGPYEQYF. The CDR3 DNA is TGCGCCAGCAGGGGCCCCTACGAGCAGTACTTC.

This rearrangement joins TRBV7-9 to TRBJ2-1; TRBD2 matches 13 bases. From germline, CDR1 is SEHNR and CDR2 FQNEAQ (reference sequence). The CDR3 has 18 amino acids. The trim removed 4 bases at V and 6 bases at J, leaving 12 bases unmatched. Here the CDR3 reads CASSSPFQLAGGANEQFF. DNA for the CDR3: TGTGCCAGCAGCTCTCCCTTTCAACTAGCGGGAGGGGCCAATGAGCAGTTCTTC.

The chain uses TRBV9 and TRBJ2-1; TRBD2 aligns across 8 bases. Germline V gene lookup returns CDR1 SGDLS and CDR2 YYNGEE. The length of the CDR3 is 16 residues. Trimming took 0 bases from V and 7 from J; bases not matched to a gene: 9. The CDR3 bases are TGTGCCAGCAGCGTAGTTACGGGGGGGCCCTTTAATGAGCAGTTCTTC. Protein product: CASSVVTGGPFNEQFF.

V and J are TRBV5-1 and TRBJ1-5; 11 bases are a match to TRBD1. CDR3 size: 14 residues. Germline values: CDR1 SGHRS, CDR2 YFSETQ. V lost 3 bases to trimming and J lost 7 bases; unmatched junction nucleotides: 3. The CDR3 is CASSWGTGGQPQHF. DNA for the CDR3: TGCGCCAGCAGCTGGGGGACAGGGGGACAGCCCCAGCATTTT.

The rearrangement links TRBV5-1 to TRBJ1-2, with D unclear. Trimming cost V 5 bases and J 3 bases, with 11 bases left between them. The CDR3 is 13 residues long. Germline CDR1 reads SGHRS; CDR2 reads YFSETQ. The CDR3 region is CASSRQWDYGYTF. In DNA form, the CDR3 reads TGCGCCAGCAGTCGTCAGTGGGACTATGGCTACACCTTC.

The chain combines TRBV11-2 with TRBJ2-7; a weak D match, TRBD1 (5 bases). V lost 5 bases and J lost 0, with 14 bases in between. This CDR3 contains 15 residues. From germline, CDR1 is SGHAT and CDR2 FQNNGV. CDR3 sequence: CASSENRLSSYEQYF. The CDR3 bases are TGTGCCAGCAGCGAGAACAGGTTGAGCTCCTACGAGCAGTACTTC.

V gene TRBV6-5 combines with J gene TRBJ2-3, with D unresolved. The CDR3 loop spans 15 amino acids. Trimming took off 4 bases at V and 4 bases at J, with 15 bases between the two ends. Germline V gives CDR1 MNHEY, CDR2 SVGAGI. CDR3 DNA sequence: TGTGCCAGCAGTTCGGTAGGGCTGGTCGCAGATACGCAGTATTTT. Translated: CASSSVGLVADTQYF.

The chain uses TRBV10-3 and TRBJ1-3; TRBD1 might be the D (5 bases). Trimming left V 6 bases short and J 4 bases short, with 19 bases between. Germline V CDR1 and CDR2: ENHRY, SYGVKD. There are 16 residues in the CDR3. CDR3 DNA sequence: TGTGCCATCAGGCCCGTGGCGGGGGGGTCAGGAAACACCATATATTTT. Translation gives CAIRPVAGGSGNTIYF.

This chain links TRBV30 with TRBJ2-1; weak D call: TRBD1 (6 bases). V was clipped by 0 bases and J by 8 bases, with 14 bases between them. Germline V gene lookup returns CDR1 GTSNPN and CDR2 SVGIG (reference sequence). The CDR3 consists of 14 residues. The CDR3 DNA reads TGTGCCTGGAGTGTCAGGGGCCTAGGCGATGAGCAGTTCTTC. It specifies CAWSVRGLGDEQFF.

This rearrangement joins TRBV11-2 to TRBJ2-7, with TRBD1 identical over 12 bases. V gave up 8 bases and J gave up 5 bases; unmatched junction bases: 10. Germline V lookup: CDR1 SGHAT, CDR2 FQNNGV. The CDR3 is made up of 15 amino acids. CDR3 bases: TGTGCCAGCCGGTGGGGACAGGGGGCGCTCAACGAGCAGTACTTC. It codes for CASRWGQGALNEQYF. Full variable domain (remainder filled in from reference TRBV11-2 and TRBJ2-7): EAGVAQSPRYKIIEKRQSVAFWCNPISGHATLYWYQQILGQGPKLLIQFQNNGVVDDSQLPKDRFSAERLKGVDSTLKIQPAKLEDSAVYLCASRWGQGALNEQYFGPGTRLTVT.

The chain links TRBV7-2 to TRBJ2-7; a possible D gene is TRBD2 (5 bases). Trimming stripped 5 bases from V and 0 bases from J, with 11 bases between. The germline V gene has CDR1 SGHTA and CDR2 FQGNSA. The CDR3 sequence is 14 residues long. This chain's CDR3 is CASSPAAASYEQYF. The CDR3 DNA follows: TGTGCCAGCAGCCCAGCGGCAGCCTCCTACGAGCAGTACTTC.

In its sample, this clone was seen a few times. The chain joins TRBV19 to TRBJ2-7; TRBD1 is a possible D gene (6 bases). This CDR3 has 13 amino acids. Trimming pared 9 bases from V and 5 bases from J, leaving 17 bases between. The V gene's germline CDR1 is LNHDA and CDR2 SQIVND (reference sequence). The CDR3 region has the DNA TGTGCCAGCTCATTTCTACAGGGAAACGAGCAGTACTTC. It is translated as CASSFLQGNEQYF.

This sequence joins TRBV5-1 and TRBJ2-5; TRBD2 agrees at 11 bases. V lost 7 bases and J lost 5; bases outside the gene matches: 10. The germline CDR1 and CDR2 sequences are SGHRS and YFSETQ. CDR3 length: 15 residues. The CDR3 protein is CASGIGSGREETQYF. The CDR3 DNA sequence: TGCGCCAGCGGCATCGGTAGCGGGAGGGAGGAGACCCAGTACTTC.

This CDR3 reads CASSLGSGYNYGYTF. In DNA, the CDR3 is TGTGCCAGCAGCTTAGGCTCAGGATATAACTATGGCTACACCTTC. The chain carries TRBV7-2 and TRBJ1-2; D ambiguous. CDR1 is SGHTA and CDR2 is FQGNSA in the germline V gene. V lost 1 base and J 1 base, leaving 10 bases between the germline ends. CDR3 size: 15 residues.

J is TRBJ2-7 and V is TRBV13; D may be TRBD2 (6 bases). CDR3 length: 15 amino acids. CDR1 and CDR2 from the germline V gene are PRHDT and FYEKMQ (reference sequence). Trimming pared 5 bases from V and 4 bases from J, leaving 18 bases between. The CDR3 nucleotides are TGTGCCAGCAGCCTCACTGGACTACCTCGATACGAGCAGTACTTC. It encodes CASSLTGLPRYEQYF.

The chain combines TRBV29-1 with TRBJ2-2; weak D call: TRBD2 (6 bases). The V and J ends lost 3 bases and 4 bases respectively, with 9 bases between them. CDR3 size: 13 residues. Germline assignment: CDR1 SQVTM and CDR2 ANQGSEA. CDR3 coding DNA: TGCAGCGTTGATTTGGGGGGCACCGGGGAGCTGTTTTTT. Translation: CSVDLGGTGELFF.

The chain links TRBV5-4 to TRBJ1-5; no clear D gene. The length of the CDR3 is 14 residues. Between the trimmed V and J ends, which lost 1 base and 4 bases, there was a span of 9 bases. Germline V gives CDR1 SGHNT, CDR2 YYREEE (reference sequence). The CDR3 DNA sequence: TGTGCCAGCAGCTTGAGTGGACCAAATCAGCCCCAGCATTTT. Translated, it gives CASSLSGPNQPQHF.

The V and J genes are TRBV4-1 and TRBJ1-1; D remains ambiguous. With 6 bases removed from V and 0 bases from J, the gap between germline ends came to 11 bases. The germline V gene has CDR1 MGHRA and CDR2 YSYEKL. The CDR3 is 14 residues long. The CDR3 nucleotides are TGCGCCAGCAGGGGCCCTTTAATGAACACTGAAGCTTTCTTT. It is translated as CASRGPLMNTEAFF.

This clone was recorded once. CDR3 residues: CASRTVQIGGNEQFF. The CDR3 region has the DNA TGTGCCAGCAGGACCGTGCAGATAGGGGGCAATGAGCAGTTCTTC. J is TRBJ2-1 and V is TRBV27, with a weak D call TRBD1 (6 bases). The V and J ends lost 6 bases and 6 bases respectively, with 18 bases between them. Looked up from germline, CDR1 is MNHEY and CDR2 is SMNVEV (reference sequence). CDR3 length equals 15 residues.

The V call is TRBV4-1, the J call TRBJ1-4; D possibly corresponds to TRBD1 (5 bases). CDR1 MGHRA and CDR2 YSYEKL come from the germline V gene. V lost 1 base and J lost 3, with 9 bases in between. This CDR3 region has 15 residues. For the CDR3, the DNA is TGCGCCAGCAGCCAAGGACAGAACCCTAATGAAAAACTGTTTTTT. Encoded protein: CASSQGQNPNEKLFF.

This chain joins TRBV2 and TRBJ2-3; 10 bases are shared with TRBD2. The germline V gene has CDR1 SNHLY and CDR2 FYNNEI. With 8 bases clipped from V and 2 bases from J, the junction kept 10 bases outside the gene matches. This CDR3 spans 16 amino acids. CDR3 protein: CASVELAGLTTDTQYF. CDR3 in DNA: TGTGCCAGCGTCGAACTAGCGGGACTGACCACAGATACGCAGTATTTT.

The chain is built from TRBV15 and TRBJ1-4; D might be TRBD1 (5 bases). V lost 1 base to trimming and J lost 7 bases, with 13 bases between them. CDR3 size: 15 residues. From germline, CDR1 is LNHNV and CDR2 YYDKDF (reference sequence). The CDR3 is CATSRAAGRGEKLFF. The CDR3, as DNA: TGTGCCACCAGCAGAGCGGCAGGGCGTGGTGAAAAACTGTTTTTT.

This chain joins TRBV6-5 and TRBJ2-5; D is uncertain. The CDR3 runs to 13 residues. Germline loops: CDR1 MNHEY, CDR2 SVGAGI. Trimming left V 7 bases short and J 1 base short, with 10 bases between. The chain's CDR3 is CASIVAAQETQYF. The CDR3, as DNA: TGTGCCAGCATCGTGGCGGCCCAAGAGACCCAGTACTTC.

The rearrangement links TRBV10-3 to TRBJ2-1; TRBD1 matches at 10 bases. The junction had 14 bases not matched to a gene; V was cut back by 6 bases and J by 12 bases. CDR3 length equals 15 residues. Germline assignment: CDR1 ENHRY and CDR2 SYGVKD. The CDR3 is CAIRPGQGDGDGQFF. The CDR3 bases are TGTGCCATCAGACCCGGACAGGGGGATGGGGATGGGCAGTTCTTC.